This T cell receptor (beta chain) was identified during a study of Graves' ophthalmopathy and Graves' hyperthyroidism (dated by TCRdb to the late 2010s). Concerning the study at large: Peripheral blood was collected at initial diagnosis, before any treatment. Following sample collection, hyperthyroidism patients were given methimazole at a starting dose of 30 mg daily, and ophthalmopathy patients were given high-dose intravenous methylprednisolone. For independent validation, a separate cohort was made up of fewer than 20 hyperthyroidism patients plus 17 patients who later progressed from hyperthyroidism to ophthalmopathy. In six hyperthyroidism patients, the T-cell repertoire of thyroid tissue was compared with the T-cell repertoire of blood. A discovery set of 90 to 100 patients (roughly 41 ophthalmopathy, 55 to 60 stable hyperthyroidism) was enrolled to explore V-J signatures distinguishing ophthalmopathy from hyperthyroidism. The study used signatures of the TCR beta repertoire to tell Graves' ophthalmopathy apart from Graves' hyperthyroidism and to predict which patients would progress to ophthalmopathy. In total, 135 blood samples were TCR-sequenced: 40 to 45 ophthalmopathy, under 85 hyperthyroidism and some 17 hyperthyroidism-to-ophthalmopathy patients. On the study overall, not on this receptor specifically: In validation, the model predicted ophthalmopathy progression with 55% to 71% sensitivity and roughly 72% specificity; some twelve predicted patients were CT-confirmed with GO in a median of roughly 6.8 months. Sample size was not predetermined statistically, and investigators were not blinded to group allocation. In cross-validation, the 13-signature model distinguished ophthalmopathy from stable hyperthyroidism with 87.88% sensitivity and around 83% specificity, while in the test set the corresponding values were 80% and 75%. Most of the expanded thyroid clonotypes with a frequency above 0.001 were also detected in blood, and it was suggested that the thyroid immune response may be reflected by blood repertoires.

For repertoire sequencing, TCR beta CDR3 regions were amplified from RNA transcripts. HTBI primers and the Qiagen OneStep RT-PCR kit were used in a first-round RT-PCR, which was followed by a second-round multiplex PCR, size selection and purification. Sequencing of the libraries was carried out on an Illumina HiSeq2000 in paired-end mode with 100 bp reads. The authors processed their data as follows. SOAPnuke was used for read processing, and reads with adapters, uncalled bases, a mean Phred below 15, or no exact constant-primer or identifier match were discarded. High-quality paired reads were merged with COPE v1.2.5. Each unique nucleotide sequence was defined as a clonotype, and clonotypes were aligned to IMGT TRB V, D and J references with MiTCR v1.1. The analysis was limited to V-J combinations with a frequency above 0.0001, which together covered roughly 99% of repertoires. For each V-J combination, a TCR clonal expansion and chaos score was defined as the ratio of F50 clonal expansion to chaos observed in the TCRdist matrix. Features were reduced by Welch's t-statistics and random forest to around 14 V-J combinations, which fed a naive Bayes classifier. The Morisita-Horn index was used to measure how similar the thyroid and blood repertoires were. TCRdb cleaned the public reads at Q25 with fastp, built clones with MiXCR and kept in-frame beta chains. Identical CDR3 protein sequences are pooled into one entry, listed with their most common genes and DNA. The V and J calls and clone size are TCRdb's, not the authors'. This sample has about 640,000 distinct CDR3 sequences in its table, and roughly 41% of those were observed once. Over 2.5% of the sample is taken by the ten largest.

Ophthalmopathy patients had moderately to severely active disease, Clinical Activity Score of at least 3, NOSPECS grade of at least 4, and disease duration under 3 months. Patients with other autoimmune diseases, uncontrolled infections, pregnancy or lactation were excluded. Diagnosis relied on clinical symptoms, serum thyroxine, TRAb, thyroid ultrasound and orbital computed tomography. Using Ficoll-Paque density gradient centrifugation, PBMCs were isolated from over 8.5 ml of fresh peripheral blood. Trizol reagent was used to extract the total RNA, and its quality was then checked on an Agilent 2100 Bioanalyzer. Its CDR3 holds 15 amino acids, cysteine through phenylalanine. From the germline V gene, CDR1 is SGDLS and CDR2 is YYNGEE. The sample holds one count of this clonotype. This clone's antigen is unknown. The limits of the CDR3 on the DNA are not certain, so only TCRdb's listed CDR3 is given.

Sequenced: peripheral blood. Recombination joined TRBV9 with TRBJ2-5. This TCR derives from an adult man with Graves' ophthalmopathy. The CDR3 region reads CASSVAPGAGETQDF.